These T cell receptor beta chains were read from a single sample in a study of control samples from healthy donors and cancer patients. The assay was immunoSEQ multiplex PCR, and TCRdb's table has in-frame clones only and misses some. The sample comprises 350,000 to 450,000 clones, more than 80% of which are singletons, and more than 6% rests with the top ten. Sequencing was done on a sample of PBMCs. The source is a middle-aged man with head and neck cancer. Both conserved end residues are part of each CDR3. Each record gives: J gene, V gene, clone size, D gene, CDR3 protein, CDR3 DNA. The D gene is left open where the match is weak. Size values are once, few and many counts, or a class for expanded clones, and some rows have none.

j_call: TRBJ2-7; v_call: TRBV5-4; clone_size: once; d_call: .; cdr3_aa: CASSHPESYEQYF; cdr3_nt: TGTGCCAGCAGCCATCCAGAATCCTACGAGCAGTACTTC
j_call: TRBJ1-1; v_call: TRBV6-5; clone_size: .; d_call: .; cdr3_aa: CASSYTKTGNTEAFF; cdr3_nt: TGTGCCAGCAGTTACACCAAGACGGGGAACACTGAAGCTTTCTTT
j_call: TRBJ2-7; v_call: TRBV19; clone_size: .; d_call: .; cdr3_aa: CASALSARGSYEQYF; cdr3_nt: TGTGCCAGTGCACTTAGCGCGAGAGGCTCCTACGAGCAGTACTTC
j_call: TRBJ1-1; v_call: TRBV7-6; clone_size: .; d_call: .; cdr3_aa: CASSRGGEGSRSEAFF; cdr3_nt: TGTGCCAGCAGCAGGGGCGGGGAGGGAAGTCGGTCTGAAGCTTTCTTT
j_call: TRBJ2-1; v_call: TRBV29-1; clone_size: .; d_call: .; cdr3_aa: CSVDQRYNEQFF; cdr3_nt: TGCAGCGTTGACCAGCGTTACAATGAGCAGTTCTTC
j_call: TRBJ1-2; v_call: TRBV14; clone_size: .; d_call: .; cdr3_aa: CASSQRNGYDYGYTF; cdr3_nt: TGTGCCAGCAGCCAAAGGAACGGGTACGACTATGGCTACACCTTC
j_call: TRBJ1-1; v_call: TRBV29-1; clone_size: .; d_call: TRBD1; cdr3_aa: CSASTGGGTEAFF; cdr3_nt: TGCAGCGCTTCGACAGGGGGTGGCACTGAAGCTTTCTTT
j_call: TRBJ2-1; v_call: TRBV25-1; clone_size: .; d_call: .; cdr3_aa: CASSGGQGIHNEQFF; cdr3_nt: TGTGCCAGCAGTGGGGGACAAGGAATCCACAATGAGCAGTTCTTC
j_call: TRBJ2-2; v_call: TRBV28; clone_size: .; d_call: .; cdr3_aa: CASSYRPAAGYTGELFF; cdr3_nt: TGTGCCAGCAGTTATCGCCCCGCCGCAGGCTACACCGGGGAGCTGTTTTTT
j_call: TRBJ1-5; v_call: TRBV28; clone_size: .; d_call: .; cdr3_aa: CASSTGPNQPQHF; cdr3_nt: TGTGCCAGCAGCACCGGGCCCAATCAGCCCCAGCATTTT
j_call: TRBJ2-5; v_call: TRBV18; clone_size: .; d_call: .; cdr3_aa: CASSLQTELQETQYF; cdr3_nt: TGTGCCAGCTCACTCCAGACAGAACTCCAAGAGACCCAGTACTTC
j_call: TRBJ1-1; v_call: TRBV11-1; clone_size: .; d_call: TRBD1; cdr3_aa: CASRPGRGITEAFF; cdr3_nt: TGTGCCAGCAGGCCGGGCAGGGGGATCACTGAAGCTTTCTTT
j_call: TRBJ2-3; v_call: TRBV10-3; clone_size: .; d_call: .; cdr3_aa: CAISESPGETDTQYF; cdr3_nt: TGTGCCATCAGTGAGTCCCCCGGGGAAACAGATACGCAGTATTTT
j_call: TRBJ2-3; v_call: TRBV18; clone_size: .; d_call: TRBD2; cdr3_aa: CASSPPWASGRSDTQYF; cdr3_nt: TGTGCCAGCTCACCACCGTGGGCTAGCGGGAGGTCAGATACGCAGTATTTT
j_call: TRBJ2-2; v_call: TRBV4-1; clone_size: .; d_call: TRBD2; cdr3_aa: CASSLTSGSPGELFF; cdr3_nt: TGCGCCAGCAGCCTAACTAGCGGGAGTCCCGGGGAGCTGTTTTTT
j_call: TRBJ2-1; v_call: TRBV6-5; clone_size: .; d_call: .; cdr3_aa: CASSYVGGHNEQFF; cdr3_nt: TGTGCCAGCAGTTACGTTGGGGGACACAATGAGCAGTTCTTC
j_call: TRBJ2-6; v_call: TRBV7-3; clone_size: .; d_call: TRBD1; cdr3_aa: CASSLTGTGVPGANVLTF; cdr3_nt: TGTGCCAGCAGCTTAACCGGGACAGGGGTCCCTGGGGCCAACGTCCTGACTTTC
j_call: TRBJ2-3; v_call: TRBV15; clone_size: .; d_call: TRBD2; cdr3_aa: CATSRAPSGGARTQYF; cdr3_nt: TGTGCCACCAGCAGAGCCCCTAGCGGGGGGGCTCGGACGCAGTATTTT
j_call: TRBJ2-7; v_call: TRBV19; clone_size: .; d_call: .; cdr3_aa: CASRSQGFTSYEQYF; cdr3_nt: TGTGCCAGTAGATCCCAGGGATTTACCTCCTACGAGCAGTACTTC
j_call: TRBJ2-2; v_call: TRBV11-2; clone_size: .; d_call: .; cdr3_aa: CASSTGTNTGELFF; cdr3_nt: TGTGCCAGCAGTACAGGGACGAACACCGGGGAGCTGTTTTTT
j_call: TRBJ2-3; v_call: TRBV19; clone_size: .; d_call: .; cdr3_aa: CASSSDTSTDTQYF; cdr3_nt: TGTGCCAGTAGTTCAGACACCAGCACAGATACGCAGTATTTT